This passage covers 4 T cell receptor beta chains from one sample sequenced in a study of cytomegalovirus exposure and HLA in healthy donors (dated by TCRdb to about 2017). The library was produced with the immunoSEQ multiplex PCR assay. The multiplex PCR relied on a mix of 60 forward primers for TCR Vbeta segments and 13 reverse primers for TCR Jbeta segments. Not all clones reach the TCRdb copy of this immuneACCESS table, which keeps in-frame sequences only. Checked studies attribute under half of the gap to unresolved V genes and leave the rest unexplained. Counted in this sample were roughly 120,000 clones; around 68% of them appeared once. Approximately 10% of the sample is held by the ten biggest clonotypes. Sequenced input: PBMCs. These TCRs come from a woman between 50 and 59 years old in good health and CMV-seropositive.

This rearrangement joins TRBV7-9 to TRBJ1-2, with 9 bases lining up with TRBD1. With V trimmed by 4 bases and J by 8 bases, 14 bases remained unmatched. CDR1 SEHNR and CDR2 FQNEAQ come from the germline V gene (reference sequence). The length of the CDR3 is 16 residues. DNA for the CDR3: TGTGCCAGCAGCTACCGGGACAGGGAACTTCTTAAGGGCTACACCTTC. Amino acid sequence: CASSYRDRELLKGYTF.

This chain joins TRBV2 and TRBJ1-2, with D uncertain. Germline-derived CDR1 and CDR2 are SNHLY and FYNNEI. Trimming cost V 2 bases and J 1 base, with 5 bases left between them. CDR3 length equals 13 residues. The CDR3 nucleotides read TGTGCCAGCAGTGAACAGGTTAACTATGGCTACACCTTC. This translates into CASSEQVNYGYTF.

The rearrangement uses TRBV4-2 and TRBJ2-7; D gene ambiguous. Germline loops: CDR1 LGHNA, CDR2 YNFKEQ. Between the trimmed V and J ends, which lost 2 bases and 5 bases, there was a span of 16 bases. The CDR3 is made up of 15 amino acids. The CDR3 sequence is CASSQSTNSFHEQYF. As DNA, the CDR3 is TGTGCCAGCAGCCAATCTACGAACAGCTTCCACGAGCAGTACTTC.

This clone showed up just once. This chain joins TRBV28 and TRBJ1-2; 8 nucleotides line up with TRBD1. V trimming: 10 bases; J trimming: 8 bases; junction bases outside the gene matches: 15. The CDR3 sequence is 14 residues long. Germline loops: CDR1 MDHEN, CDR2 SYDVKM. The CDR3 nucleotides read TGTGCCATCGACCCTCGACAGGGGCGCTCAGGCTACACCTTC. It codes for CAIDPRQGRSGYTF.